The source of this TCR beta chain is a study of blood T cell repertoires in COVID-19. Background on the study: Collection of acute and convalescent COVID-19 samples took place in the United States, Italy and Spain.

The table lists this clone with a count of one. TCRdb's table, derived via immunoSEQ multiplex PCR, lists solely in-frame clones and lacks some. The table has roughly 100,000 clones, roughly 79% seen once; the top ten hold more than 4%. The CDR3 covers 15 residues. From germline, CDR1 is SGHTA and CDR2 FQGNSA. V dropped 1 base and J dropped 3 bases, with 13 bases sitting between them. Patients from Seattle were sampled longitudinally, starting during active infection. The sequence derives from a man older than 75 with COVID-19, enrolled during active disease. The genes are TRBV7-2 and TRBJ2-7, with D possibly being TRBD2 (5 bases). The sample comprised peripheral blood. As DNA, the CDR3 is TGTGCCAGCAGCTTAGAAGGCGGGCCGTTCTACGAGCAGTACTTC. Protein: CASSLEGGPFYEQYF. The whole variable domain, filled in from reference TRBV7-2 and TRBJ2-7, reads GAGVSQSPSNKVTEKGKDVELRCDPISGHTALYWYRQSLGQGLEFLIYFQGNSAPDKSGLPSDRFSAERTGGSVSTLTIQRTQQEDSAVYLCASSLEGGPFYEQYFGPGTRLTVT.